These 21 T cell receptor beta chains were sequenced from one sample in a study of spatial heterogeneity in lung cancer. TCRdb redid the calling of the 5' RACE reads with MiXCR, one entry per CDR3 protein. The sample contains around 110,000 distinct CDR3 sequences, about 12% of which appear only once. This sample's time point: blood at routine non-recurrence follow-up after resection. Extraction of whole RNA from tumor, nontumor lung or frozen PBMC preceded unsorted sequencing. The sequencing used PBMCs, collected at follow-up. The receptors come from a male donor with early-stage non-small cell lung cancer.

This clonotype was counted between two and nine times. The chain employs TRBV10-3 and TRBJ1-5; D gene uncertain. The CDR3 has 13 residues. CDR1 is ENHRY, CDR2 SYGVKD, per germline. Trimming took 3 bases from V and 5 from J, leaving 8 bases between them. The CDR3 DNA is TGTGCCATCAGTGAACCCGGAGATCAGCCCCAGCATTTT. It translates to CAISEPGDQPQHF.

This clonotype was detected a few times. The rearrangement joins TRBV3-1 to TRBJ2-7; maybe TRBD2 (6 bases). CDR3 length: 14 residues. Germline-derived CDR1 and CDR2 are LGHDT and YNNKEL (reference sequence). V lost 4 bases, J lost 1 base, and 11 bases lay in between. The CDR3 DNA reads TGTGCCAGCAGCCTAGACGGGGGTTCCTACGAGCAGTACTTC. It translates to CASSLDGGSYEQYF.

The table lists this clonotype with a few counts. The chain has TRBV20-1 and TRBJ2-1, with D perhaps given as TRBD1 or TRBD2 (5 bases each). The CDR3 is made up of 14 amino acids. CDR1 is DFQATT and CDR2 is SNEGSKA in the germline V gene (reference sequence). V was trimmed by 1 base and J by 9 bases, leaving 16 bases between them. The CDR3 sequence: CSARAPRRESEQFF. CDR3 DNA sequence: TGCAGTGCTAGAGCCCCTCGCAGGGAGAGTGAGCAGTTCTTC.

This rearrangement joins TRBV30 to TRBJ1-6; 8 bases are shared with TRBD1. The V gene end was trimmed by 2 bases and the J gene end by 7 bases; junction bases not matched to a gene: 7. The CDR3 runs to 15 residues. Germline-derived CDR1 and CDR2 are GTSNPN and SVGIG (reference sequence). The CDR3 spells CAWSNQGAGNSPLHF. CDR3 sequence (DNA): TGTGCCTGGAGTAACCAGGGGGCCGGGAATTCACCCCTCCACTTT.

This clonotype occurred many times. The chain couples TRBV28 to TRBJ2-7, with D perhaps matching TRBD2 (6 bases). The CDR3 is 15 amino acids. Germline V gene sequence: CDR1 MDHEN, CDR2 SYDVKM. Trimming removed 5 bases at V and 5 bases at J, with 19 bases between. The CDR3: CASSPTGGGLNEQYF. CDR3 in DNA: TGTGCCAGCAGTCCCACCGGGGGTGGGTTAAACGAGCAGTACTTC.

The genes are TRBV6-5 and TRBJ2-2; D remains ambiguous. In germline, CDR1 is MNHEY, CDR2 SVGAGI. V lost 2 bases and J lost 1, with 5 bases in between. The length of the CDR3 is 14 residues. CDR3: CASSYGLNTGELFF. The CDR3 coding sequence is TGTGCCAGCAGTTACGGGTTGAACACCGGGGAGCTGTTTTTT.

This clonotype appeared many times. The genes are TRBV30 and TRBJ1-3; D gene ambiguous. This CDR3 is built from 11 residues. Germline V lookup: CDR1 GTSNPN, CDR2 SVGIG (reference sequence). V was shortened by 1 base and J by 4 bases, with 2 bases between the two germline ends. DNA for the CDR3: TGTGCCTGGAGTGGGGGAAACACCATATATTTT. Translation gives CAWSGGNTIYF.

The chain carries TRBV11-2 and TRBJ2-7; 10 nucleotides line up with TRBD1. This CDR3 is built from 15 residues. Germline V gene lookup returns CDR1 SGHAT and CDR2 FQNNGV. V lost 1 base to trimming and J lost 2 bases; unmatched junction nucleotides: 2. CDR3 amino acids: CASSLAGQGPYEQYF. The DNA for the CDR3 is TGTGCCAGCAGCTTAGCGGGACAGGGGCCCTACGAGCAGTACTTC.

The sample holds many counts of this clonotype. The CDR3 here is CSVAEAQYF. Here the CDR3 DNA reads TGCAGCGTAGCAGAGGCGCAGTATTTT. The chain couples TRBV29-1 to TRBJ2-3; D not certain. CDR1 and CDR2 from the germline V gene are SQVTM and ANQGSEA. The CDR3 has 9 residues. V was clipped by 6 bases and J by 10 bases, with 8 bases between them.

This clonotype was seen a handful of times. This chain joins TRBV18 and TRBJ1-1; no definite D call. The V end lost 3 bases, the J end lost 2 bases, and 16 bases lay between the germline ends. Germline CDR1 KGHSH, CDR2 LQKENI. The CDR3 covers 16 residues. CDR3 protein: CASSPKLIRPNTEAFF. The CDR3, as DNA: TGTGCCAGCTCACCTAAACTAATTCGACCTAACACTGAAGCTTTCTTT.

This clonotype was detected only a few times. V usage is TRBV28 and J usage is TRBJ1-5; the D gene is possibly TRBD1 (6 bases). This CDR3 has 15 amino acids. V dropped 5 bases and J dropped 6 bases, with 17 bases sitting between them. Germline loops: CDR1 MDHEN, CDR2 SYDVKM. CDR3 sequence: CASSLTNRDAQPQHF. As DNA, the CDR3 is TGTGCCAGCAGTCTGACTAACAGGGACGCTCAGCCCCAGCATTTT.

A few counts support this clonotype. This chain connects TRBV2 to TRBJ1-5, with 11 bases matching TRBD1. CDR1 and CDR2 from the germline V gene are SNHLY and FYNNEI. The CDR3 length is 14 residues. The ends lost 9 bases at V and 6 bases at J; junction bases unmatched: 7. CDR3 protein: CASSGQGATQPQHF. CDR3 in DNA: TGTGCCAGTTCCGGACAGGGGGCGACTCAGCCCCAGCATTTT.

This clonotype has only a few counts. V is TRBV24-1 and J is TRBJ2-7; a possible D gene is TRBD2 (6 bases). Looked up from germline, CDR1 is KGHDR and CDR2 is SFDVKD. V was pared by 5 bases and J by 4 bases, with 8 bases between. The length of the CDR3 is 12 residues. The CDR3 nucleotides are TGTGCCACCAGTGCTGGAGGGTACGAGCAGTACTTC. It specifies CATSAGGYEQYF.

This clonotype was observed a handful of times. The chain combines TRBV30 with TRBJ1-2; no clear D. The V and J ends lost 3 bases and 2 bases respectively, with 7 bases between them. Germline V gene data show CDR1 as GTSNPN and CDR2 as SVGIG (reference sequence). The CDR3 is 12 amino acids. The CDR3 is CAWSVLNYGYTF. The CDR3 region has the DNA TGTGCCTGGAGCGTCCTGAACTATGGCTACACCTTC.

The table lists this clonotype with a few counts. J is TRBJ2-2 and V is TRBV6-5; 11 bases agree with TRBD1. Germline CDR1 is MNHEY and CDR2 is SVGAGI. V gave up 6 bases and J gave up 6 bases; unmatched junction bases: 9. The CDR3 consists of 16 residues. CDR3 sequence: CASSRPDRGLSGELFF. The CDR3, as DNA: TGTGCCAGCAGCCGACCGGACAGGGGGCTTTCCGGGGAGCTGTTTTTT.

This clonotype has just a few counts. The chain links TRBV3-1 to TRBJ1-2, with TRBD1 as a possible D gene (5 bases). Germline-derived CDR1 and CDR2 are LGHDT and YNNKEL (reference sequence). The germline V and J ends were trimmed by 4 bases and 5 bases, with 11 bases remaining between them. The CDR3 loop spans 13 amino acids. The CDR3 coding sequence is TGTGCCAGCAGCCCAGGGTCCCCATATGGCTACACCTTC. Encoded protein: CASSPGSPYGYTF. Full variable domain (missing parts from reference TRBV3-1 and TRBJ1-2): DTAVSQTPKYLVTQMGNDKSIKCEQNLGHDTMYWYKQDSKKFLKIMFSYNNKELIINETVPNRFSPKSPDKAHLNLHINSLELGDSAVYFCASSPGSPYGYTFGSGTRLTVV.

The chain has TRBV3-1 and TRBJ2-3; no clear D. The CDR3 extends over 15 amino acids. V was clipped by 0 bases and J by 1 base, with 8 bases between them. Germline V CDR1 and CDR2: LGHDT, YNNKEL (reference sequence). The CDR3 spells CASSQDKGGTDTQYF. In nucleotides, the CDR3 is TGTGCCAGCAGCCAAGATAAGGGCGGCACAGATACGCAGTATTTT.

The sample holds a few counts of this clonotype. The J gene is TRBJ2-1, the V gene TRBV10-3; 12 positions agree with TRBD2. CDR3 length: 15 amino acids. J lost 6 bases, V lost 6 bases, and 6 bases had no gene match. Germline loops: CDR1 ENHRY, CDR2 SYGVKD. Here the CDR3 reads CAIRLTSGGLNEQFF. CDR3 coding DNA: TGTGCCATCAGACTGACTAGCGGGGGCCTCAATGAGCAGTTCTTC.

This clonotype was counted between two and nine times. The chain carries TRBV2 and TRBJ1-2; D is undetermined. From germline, CDR1 is SNHLY and CDR2 FYNNEI. The CDR3 contains 14 residues. V was trimmed by 1 base and J by 4 bases, leaving 10 bases between them. CDR3 residues: CASSEVFDGYGYTF. The DNA for the CDR3 is TGTGCCAGCAGTGAAGTTTTCGACGGCTATGGCTACACCTTC.

This clonotype was detected ten times or more. The chain carries TRBV12-3 or TRBV12-4 and TRBJ1-6; maybe TRBD1 (5 bases). V was trimmed by 2 bases and J by 8 bases, leaving 13 bases between them. CDR3 length: 15 residues. The CDR3 DNA follows: TGTGCCAGCAGTTTAAGTCTCAGGGAGGATTCACCCCTCCACTTT. It encodes CASSLSLREDSPLHF.

This clonotype was found a few times. The chain is built from TRBV11-2 and TRBJ2-1; D call uncertain. Between the trimmed V and J ends, which lost 7 bases and 7 bases, there was a span of 14 bases. Germline lookup yields CDR1 SGHAT and CDR2 FQNNGV. The CDR3 sequence is 13 residues long. The CDR3 protein is CASNGLDMNEQFF. CDR3 nucleotide sequence: TGTGCCAGCAATGGGCTAGATATGAATGAGCAGTTCTTC.